This entry lists 25 T cell receptor beta chains sequenced from one sample in a study of T cells in Graves' hyperthyroidism and ophthalmopathy (dated by TCRdb to the late 2010s). The library was prepared using multiplex PCR. Instrument on record: Illumina HiSeq 2000. TCR beta CDR3 regions were amplified from RNA transcripts. A first-round RT-PCR of the TCR CDR3 used the HTBI primer set with the Qiagen OneStep RT-PCR kit. TCRdb reanalyzed the raw reads on its own, using fastp at Q25 for trimming and MiXCR for clone calling, and kept in-frame beta chains. Here each entry gathers all rows of one CDR3 protein and keeps the most common genes and DNA. Present in this sample are some 490,000 distinct CDR3 sequences, about 16% of which were seen just once. The ten biggest clones cover about 29% of the sample. The sequenced material came from blood. Receptors originate from a woman in her twenties or thirties with Graves' ophthalmopathy.

About this clonotype: Possible read error: a much larger clone is one base away. V is TRBV12-3 or TRBV12-4 and J is TRBJ1-1, with unresolved D. The ends were cut back, 3 bases at V and 6 bases at J, with 14 bases in the middle. The CDR3 is 14 residues long. CDR3 nucleotides: TGTGCCAGCAGTTTGATGGCGACAAACGCTGAAGCTTTCTTT. Amino acid sequence: CASSLMATNAEAFF.

V is TRBV5-6 and J is TRBJ1-5; weak D call: TRBD1 (6 bases). CDR3 length: 16 residues. Trimming stripped 0 bases from V and 6 bases from J, with 16 bases between. The germline gives CDR1 SGHDT, CDR2 YYEEEE. CDR3 region: CASSLAHTGRGQPQHF. DNA for the CDR3: TGTGCCAGCAGCTTGGCCCACACAGGGAGGGGTCAGCCCCAGCATTTT.

This clonotype was detected ten times or more. The CDR3 loop reads CASSTGQGPYEQYF. The CDR3 bases are TGTGCCAGCAGTACGGGACAGGGGCCCTACGAGCAGTACTTC. The rearrangement uses TRBV6-2 or TRBV6-3 and TRBJ2-7; 10 bases are shared with TRBD1. This CDR3 contains 14 residues. The germline CDR1 and CDR2 sequences are MNHEY and SVGEGT. V shed 5 bases and J 2 bases; nucleotides not matched to a gene: 3.

This clonotype occurred a few times. This chain links TRBV13 with TRBJ1-5; TRBD1 matches at 9 bases. Germline V gene lookup returns CDR1 PRHDT and CDR2 FYEKMQ (reference sequence). V lost 5 bases and J lost 9; bases outside the gene matches: 5. The CDR3 contains 13 residues. The chain's CDR3 is CASSNRGQWPQHF. The CDR3 DNA reads as TGTGCCAGCAGCAACAGGGGGCAGTGGCCCCAGCATTTT.

Concerning this clonotype: A read error may be the cause here, since a much bigger clone is one base away. CDR3 DNA: TGTACCAGCAGGCACAGGGATACGAAACAGCCCCAGCATTTT. Its translation: CTSRHRDTKQPQHF. This sequence joins TRBV12-3 or TRBV12-4 and TRBJ1-5; TRBD1 might be the D (6 bases). This CDR3 has 14 amino acids.

This chain links TRBV7-9 with TRBJ2-5; 9 bases fit TRBD2. Unmatched junction bases numbered 9, after V lost 5 bases and J lost 5 bases. The CDR3 runs to 15 residues. Germline loops: CDR1 SEHNR, CDR2 FQNEAQ (reference sequence). The CDR3 region has the DNA TGTGCCAGCAGCCAAGCGGGACTAGCCACTGAGACCCAGTACTTC. The encoded protein is CASSQAGLATETQYF. Together with reference TRBV7-9 and TRBJ2-5, the CDR3 gives the full variable domain: DTGVSQNPRHKITKRGQNVTFRCDPISEHNRLYWYRQTLGQGPEFLTYFQNEAQLEKSRLLSDRFSAERPKGSFSTLEIQRTEQGDSAMYLCASSQAGLATETQYFGPGTRLLVL.

The chain joins TRBV9 to TRBJ2-1, with 9 positions matching TRBD1. The length of the CDR3 is 14 residues. The trim removed 4 bases at V and 5 bases at J, leaving 4 bases unmatched. CDR1 is SGDLS and CDR2 is YYNGEE in the germline V gene. The DNA of the CDR3 is TGTGCCAGCAGCCGGGACAGGGATCACAATGAGCAGTTCTTC. Protein sequence: CASSRDRDHNEQFF.

CDR3 region: CASSIWLLDLREEQYF. Here the CDR3 DNA reads TGTGCCAGTAGTATTTGGTTGTTGGACCTTCGCGAGGAGCAGTACTTC. The chain employs TRBV19 and TRBJ2-7, with unresolved D. CDR1 LNHDA and CDR2 SQIVND come from the germline V gene (reference sequence). This CDR3 is 16 amino acids long. V lost 3 bases to trimming and J lost 7 bases, with 22 bases between them.

This clonotype occurred many times. This rearrangement joins TRBV6-1 to TRBJ2-7; D is perhaps TRBD2 (6 bases). This CDR3 comprises 13 residues. Trimming removed 6 bases at V and 7 bases at J, with 16 bases between. CDR1 and CDR2 (germline): MNHNS, SASEGT. The CDR3 nucleotides read TGTGCCAGCAGACCGGGACTGACTGGGGAGCAGTACTTC. This gives the protein CASRPGLTGEQYF.

This clonotype has just a few counts. The V gene is TRBV6-1, the J gene TRBJ2-7; 9 bases are a match to TRBD1. The J segment lost 6 bases and the V segment lost 5 bases, leaving 5 bases of the junction unmatched. This CDR3 comprises 13 residues. Germline V lookup: CDR1 MNHNS, CDR2 SASEGT. The CDR3 is CASSPATGGEQYF. Written as DNA, the CDR3 is TGTGCCAGCAGTCCCGCGACAGGGGGCGAGCAGTACTTC.

This clonotype was found many times. This chain connects TRBV6-6 to TRBJ2-7; tentative D call: TRBD2 (7 bases). The CDR3 loop spans 16 amino acids. V lost 2 bases and J lost 3, with 17 bases in between. Germline V gene lookup returns CDR1 MNHNY and CDR2 SVGAGI (reference sequence). CDR3: CASSYGAGEGNYEQYF. The CDR3 DNA reads as TGTGCCAGCAGTTACGGCGCAGGGGAGGGGAACTACGAGCAGTACTTC.

The chain combines TRBV4-2 with TRBJ1-1, with D unclear. Trimming removed 0 bases at V and 1 base at J, with 9 bases between. The CDR3 covers 15 residues. CDR1 is LGHNA, CDR2 YNFKEQ, per germline. CDR3 region: CASSQEGQTNTEAFF. The DNA for the CDR3 is TGTGCCAGCAGCCAAGAAGGGCAGACGAACACTGAAGCTTTCTTT.

This clonotype was seen a handful of times. The genes are TRBV20-1 and TRBJ2-5; possible D gene TRBD2, 6 bases. This CDR3 region has 15 residues. Germline CDR1 and CDR2: DFQATT and SNEGSKA (reference sequence). Trimming stripped 5 bases from V and 1 base from J, with 17 bases between. CDR3 sequence (DNA): TGCAGTGCTGCAGGACTTGGGGGGTTCCAAGAGACCCAGTACTTC. Protein sequence: CSAAGLGGFQETQYF.

This chain uses TRBV9 with TRBJ2-7; D possibly matches TRBD1 or TRBD2 (5 bases each). Between the trimmed V and J ends, which lost 0 bases and 3 bases, there was a span of 13 bases. The germline CDR1 and CDR2 sequences are SGDLS and YYNGEE. CDR3 size: 15 residues. As DNA, the CDR3 is TGTGCCAGCAGCGTAGATGGGGGTGGAGGCTACGAGCAGTACTTC. Residues: CASSVDGGGGYEQYF.

This clonotype was seen ten or more times. J is TRBJ2-7 and V is TRBV12-3 or TRBV12-4; D is ambiguous. The V and J ends lost 3 bases and 3 bases respectively, with 15 bases between them. The CDR3 length is 15 residues. CDR3 loop: CASSFGPQIFYEQYF. The CDR3 bases are TGTGCCAGCAGTTTCGGACCCCAGATCTTCTACGAGCAGTACTTC.

The gene calls are TRBV10-3 and TRBJ2-4, with 7 nucleotides matching TRBD2. The CDR3 sequence is 14 residues long. With 5 bases clipped from V and 6 bases from J, the junction kept 7 bases outside the gene matches. The V gene's germline CDR1 is ENHRY and CDR2 SYGVKD. The CDR3 coding sequence is TGTGCCATCAGTCTAGCGGCAGGTCGAAACATTCAGTACTTC. It specifies CAISLAAGRNIQYF.

This clonotype was seen a few times. V gene TRBV6-2 or TRBV6-3 combines with J gene TRBJ2-6; D gene unclear. The CDR3 loop spans 15 amino acids. The germline V gene encodes CDR1 MNHEY and CDR2 SVGEGT. V lost 2 bases to trimming and J lost 2 bases, with 7 bases between them. The CDR3: CASSYLLAGANVLTF. CDR3 coding DNA: TGTGCCAGCAGTTACCTTCTAGCTGGGGCCAACGTCCTGACTTTC.

This clonotype has at least ten counts. This sequence joins TRBV12-3 or TRBV12-4 and TRBJ2-1, with no clear D. V was trimmed by 3 bases and J by 10 bases, leaving 13 bases between them. This CDR3 is built from 13 residues. CDR3 loop: CASSFRRDREQFF. CDR3 nucleotides: TGTGCCAGCAGTTTCCGTAGGGATAGAGAGCAGTTCTTC.

The V and J genes are TRBV4-3 and TRBJ2-1; D might be TRBD2 (6 bases). Trimming pared 0 bases from V and 7 bases from J, leaving 19 bases between. This CDR3 has 17 residues. Germline values: CDR1 LGHNA, CDR2 YSLEER. The CDR3 region is CASSQDGDCYNQNEQFF. The CDR3 DNA follows: TGCGCCAGCAGCCAAGACGGGGACTGTTACAACCAAAATGAGCAGTTCTTC.

This clonotype occurred many times. The V and J genes are TRBV30 and TRBJ2-3, with D possibly called TRBD1 or TRBD2 (5 bases each). The CDR3 has 15 residues. Trimming left V 3 bases short and J 2 bases short, with 15 bases between. CDR1 and CDR2 from the germline V gene are GTSNPN and SVGIG (reference sequence). CDR3 protein: CAWRFGTINTDTQYF. The CDR3 DNA reads as TGTGCCTGGAGATTTGGGACCATCAACACAGATACGCAGTATTTT.

This rearrangement joins TRBV30 to TRBJ2-3; D gene unclear. The V end lost 5 bases, the J end lost 0 bases, and 9 bases lay between the germline ends. Germline V gene lookup returns CDR1 GTSNPN and CDR2 SVGIG (reference sequence). This CDR3 has 13 amino acids. This CDR3 reads CAWDGTSTDTQYF. CDR3 nucleotides: TGTGCCTGGGACGGCACTAGCACAGATACGCAGTATTTT.

This clonotype was seen at least ten times. This sequence joins TRBV28 and TRBJ1-1; tentative D call: TRBD1 (5 bases). The CDR3 is 18 amino acids. The germline gives CDR1 MDHEN, CDR2 SYDVKM. The V gene lost 3 bases and the J gene lost 0 bases, with 20 bases spanning the gap. The CDR3 region has the DNA TGTGCCAGCAGTTTTTTGGGGCCCGAGCGCCCGATGAACACTGAAGCTTTCTTT. It is translated as CASSFLGPERPMNTEAFF.

This clonotype appeared a few times. The chain links TRBV14 to TRBJ2-7; no definite D call. The ends were cut back, 6 bases at V and 2 bases at J, with 11 bases in the middle. CDR3 length: 13 residues. CDR1 SGHDN and CDR2 FVKESK come from the germline V gene. DNA of the CDR3: TGTGCCAGCAGATATAAGGAGCCCTACGAGCAGTACTTC. Its translation: CASRYKEPYEQYF.

Many counts were recorded for this clonotype. The chain joins TRBV20-1 to TRBJ2-5; no clear D gene. Germline V lookup: CDR1 DFQATT, CDR2 SNEGSKA (reference sequence). V lost 0 bases to trimming and J lost 7 bases, with 12 bases between them. The CDR3 has 13 amino acids. CDR3 loop: CSAREQSPGTQYF. The CDR3 DNA sequence: TGCAGTGCTAGAGAACAGTCCCCAGGGACCCAGTACTTC.

This clonotype was recorded many times. V usage is TRBV20-1 and J usage is TRBJ2-7, with TRBD1 matching over 11 bases. The CDR3 consists of 13 residues. J was trimmed by 9 bases and V by 4 bases; bases with no gene match: 8. Germline CDR1 and CDR2: DFQATT and SNEGSKA (reference sequence). In DNA form, the CDR3 reads TGCAGTGCTACCGGGACAGGGGGACTGTTGCAGTACTTC. This translates into CSATGTGGLLQYF.